A single sample is the source of the 10 T cell receptor beta chains below, sequenced in a study of a mutant IDH1 vaccine in newly diagnosed glioma. For these receptors, no antigen is known. The time point here: week 23, last vaccination. Mutant IDH1 20-mer peptide, at 300 ug, made up each vaccine dose, with topical imiquimod. Measured with immunoSEQ multiplex PCR; TCRdb has only the in-frame clones, and not every one. Among approximately 30,000 clones listed, approximately 78% were seen once. Material: PBMCs, obtained from a glioma patient whose treatment included an IDH1 peptide vaccine. These receptors came from a woman aged 25 to 39 with glioma.

This chain connects TRBV30 to TRBJ2-5, with a weak D call TRBD1 (6 bases). Per the germline V gene, CDR1 is GTSNPN and CDR2 is SVGIG (reference sequence). Trimming took 3 bases from V and 5 from J, leaving 16 bases between them. The CDR3 consists of 14 residues. The CDR3 region is CAWSAPAGVETQYF. The CDR3 DNA reads as TGTGCCTGGAGCGCCCCGGCAGGGGTGGAGACCCAGTACTTC.

This clone was seen just once. This chain joins TRBV2 and TRBJ2-3; D is unresolved. Trimming took 4 bases from V and 4 from J, leaving 15 bases between them. In germline, CDR1 is SNHLY, CDR2 FYNNEI. This CDR3 is 15 amino acids long. The CDR3 sequence: CASSGHAGMADTQYF. The CDR3 nucleotides read TGTGCCAGCAGTGGACACGCAGGAATGGCAGATACGCAGTATTTT.

This clone was detected only a few times. The chain has TRBV5-6 and TRBJ2-5, with D uncertain. Germline CDR1 SGHDT, CDR2 YYEEEE. The CDR3 is made up of 12 amino acids. Trimming removed 0 bases from V and 6 bases from J, with 6 bases in between. The CDR3 here is CASSLGKKTQYF. In DNA, the CDR3 is TGTGCCAGCAGCTTGGGAAAGAAGACCCAGTACTTC.

J is TRBJ1-2 and V is TRBV6-1, with 7 bases matching TRBD1. Per germline, CDR1 MNHNS and CDR2 SASEGT. V was clipped by 6 bases and J by 8 bases; unmatched bases: 6. The CDR3 runs 12 residues. CDR3 DNA: TGTGCCAGCAGGGATGGAGGGGGCGGCTACACCTTC. Its protein is CASRDGGGGYTF.

The V and J genes are TRBV10-3 and TRBJ2-7; 11 bases line up with TRBD2. The V and J ends lost 6 bases and 7 bases, in that order; junction bases with no gene match: 5. Germline loops: CDR1 ENHRY, CDR2 SYGVKD. This CDR3 has 13 amino acids. The CDR3 spells CAIRTSGVGEQYF. The CDR3 DNA is TGTGCCATCAGGACTAGCGGGGTGGGAGAGCAGTACTTC.

The genes are TRBV10-3 and TRBJ2-7; D gene uncertain. Germline CDR1 reads ENHRY; CDR2 reads SYGVKD. This CDR3 comprises 13 residues. With 3 bases removed from V and 2 bases from J, the gap between germline ends came to 8 bases. CDR3 nucleotide sequence: TGTGCCATCAGTGATGCTGCGACCTACGAGCAGTACTTC. As protein: CAISDAATYEQYF.

This clone was found a few times. DNA for the CDR3: TGTGCCAGCAACCAACAGGGGGCGAACATTCAGTACTTC. This gives the protein CASNQQGANIQYF. The chain has TRBV5-4 and TRBJ2-4; 9 bases match TRBD1. V lost 6 bases to trimming and J lost 7 bases; unmatched junction nucleotides: 5. Germline assignment: CDR1 SGHNT and CDR2 YYREEE (reference sequence). The length of the CDR3 is 13 residues.

This sequence joins TRBV6-1 and TRBJ2-7, with D possibly being TRBD2 (5 bases). The CDR3 contains 20 residues. Germline-derived CDR1 and CDR2 are MNHNS and SASEGT. V lost 2 bases and J 3 bases, leaving 29 bases between the germline ends. CDR3 nucleotide sequence: TGTGCCAGCAGTGAACCCGTGGTTGGCGGACTTACTAGGCACTTCTACGAGCAGTACTTC. Encoded protein: CASSEPVVGGLTRHFYEQYF.

The V call is TRBV5-6, the J call TRBJ1-1; D call uncertain. The germline V gene has CDR1 SGHDT and CDR2 YYEEEE. This CDR3 comprises 13 residues. The V gene lost 1 base and the J gene lost 6 bases, with 10 bases spanning the gap. CDR3 sequence reads: CASSLLGRAEAFF. The CDR3 DNA follows: TGTGCCAGCAGCTTGTTGGGAAGGGCTGAAGCTTTCTTT.

The V call is TRBV6-1, the J call TRBJ1-2, with 10 bases identical to TRBD1. The germline V gene has CDR1 MNHNS and CDR2 SASEGT. This CDR3 is 13 amino acids long. The V segment lost 7 bases and the J segment 7 bases; nucleotides outside the gene matches: 6. The CDR3 reads CASMDRGTGGYTF. CDR3 nucleotide sequence: TGTGCCAGCATGGACAGGGGGACTGGTGGCTACACCTTC.